One and the same sample provided the 9 T cell receptor beta chains below, sequenced in a study of T cell repertoires in cytomegalovirus infection. TCRdb analysed the reads with MiXCR anew, one entry per CDR3 protein. The table includes around 900,000 distinct CDR3 sequences, under 40% detected once. No antigen has been identified for these receptors. The source was cultured CD8+ T cells from PBMCs, collected from culture after CMV antigen stimulation. The receptors originated from a human donor in good health (CMV status not recorded). Some clones in this sample may be carry-over from other donors' samples.

This clonotype appeared many times. The chain recombines TRBV6-5 with TRBJ1-3, with TRBD1 matching over 11 bases. The J segment lost 8 bases and the V segment lost 2 bases, leaving 5 bases of the junction unmatched. The germline V gene encodes CDR1 MNHEY and CDR2 SVGAGI. The CDR3 extends over 15 amino acids. CDR3 DNA: TGTGCCAGCAGTTACCAAGGGACAGGGGGGGACACCATATATTTT. It codes for CASSYQGTGGDTIYF.

The V call is TRBV7-9, the J call TRBJ2-3, with a weak D call TRBD2 (6 bases). From germline, CDR1 is SEHNR and CDR2 FQNEAQ (reference sequence). The CDR3 totals 16 residues. Deletions cut 3 bases from V and 5 bases from J, with 18 bases between. The CDR3: CASSLDSLGGIDTQYF. The CDR3 bases are TGTGCCAGCAGCTTGGATAGCCTGGGGGGTATAGATACGCAGTATTTT.

This clonotype was observed a handful of times. The chain employs TRBV4-1 and TRBJ2-7; D is possibly TRBD2 (5 bases). Germline CDR1 and CDR2: MGHRA and YSYEKL. CDR3 size: 14 residues. Trimming left V 0 bases short and J 3 bases short, with 9 bases between. CDR3 in DNA: TGCGCCAGCAGCCAAGATCCGGGGAACTACGAGCAGTACGTC. The encoded protein is CASSQDPGNYEQYV.

The rearrangement joins TRBV3-1 to TRBJ1-2; D not certain. CDR3 size: 17 residues. The ends were cut back, 1 base at V and 4 bases at J, with 19 bases in the middle. CDR1 is LGHDT and CDR2 is YNNKEL in the germline V gene (reference sequence). Here the CDR3 reads CASSQVEINRPGYGYTF. The CDR3 bases are TGTGCCAGCAGCCAAGTGGAAATTAACAGACCGGGCTATGGCTACACCTTC.

The V gene is TRBV2, the J gene TRBJ2-3; D is perhaps TRBD1 (5 bases). The CDR3 contains 16 residues. Germline CDR1 is SNHLY and CDR2 is FYNNEI. V lost 3 bases, J lost 3 bases, and 16 bases lay in between. The DNA for the CDR3 is TGTGCCAGCAGTGACGGCAGGGCGGTAGTGACAGATACGCAGTATTTT. Protein: CASSDGRAVVTDTQYF.

The table lists this clonotype with many counts. The chain carries TRBV12-3 or TRBV12-4 and TRBJ1-1; 7 nucleotides agree with TRBD1. Unmatched junction bases numbered 13, after V lost 5 bases and J lost 4 bases. The CDR3 is 16 residues long. CDR3 DNA sequence: TGTGCCAGCAGTACCAGAGGGGGCGCGGGAGCCACTGAAGCTTTCTTT. It yields the protein CASSTRGGAGATEAFF.

The chain links TRBV7-6 to TRBJ2-5; D unresolved. Trimming removed 3 bases at V and 5 bases at J, with 19 bases between. The CDR3 loop spans 16 amino acids. The germline V gene encodes CDR1 SGHVS and CDR2 FNYEAQ. The CDR3: CASSFSPPAPKETQYF. The CDR3 DNA follows: TGTGCCAGCAGCTTCAGTCCGCCGGCGCCAAAGGAGACCCAGTACTTC.

Here the CDR3 reads CASSGGGGFEQYV. CDR3 sequence (DNA): TGTGCCAGCAGCGGGGGGGGCGGTTTCGAGCAGTACGTC. The rearrangement joins TRBV5-6 to TRBJ2-7; D might be TRBD2 (7 bases). Trimming pared 4 bases from V and 6 bases from J, leaving 14 bases between. From germline, CDR1 is SGHDT and CDR2 YYEEEE. CDR3 length: 13 residues.

A few counts support this clonotype. The chain combines TRBV7-3 with TRBJ2-5; D may match TRBD1 or TRBD2 (5 bases each). The length of the CDR3 is 14 residues. V dropped 5 bases and J dropped 9 bases, with 19 bases sitting between them. Germline CDR1 is SGHTA and CDR2 is FQGTGA. The CDR3 DNA reads TGTGCCAGCAGCGGACGGGACCCACCTAGGGCCCAGTACTTC. Translation: CASSGRDPPRAQYF.